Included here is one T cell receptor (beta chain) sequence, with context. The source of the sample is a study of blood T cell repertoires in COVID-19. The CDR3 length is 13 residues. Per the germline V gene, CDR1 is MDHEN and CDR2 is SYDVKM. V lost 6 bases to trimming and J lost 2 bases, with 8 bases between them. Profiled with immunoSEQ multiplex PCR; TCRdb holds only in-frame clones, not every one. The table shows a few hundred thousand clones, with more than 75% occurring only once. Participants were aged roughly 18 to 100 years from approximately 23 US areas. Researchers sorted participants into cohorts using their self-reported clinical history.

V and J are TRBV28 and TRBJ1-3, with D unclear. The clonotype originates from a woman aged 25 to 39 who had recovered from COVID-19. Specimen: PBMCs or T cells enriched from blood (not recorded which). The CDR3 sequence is CASSRGTGNTIYF. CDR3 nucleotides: TGTGCCAGCAGCAGAGGGACTGGAAACACCATATATTTT.